Following are 13 T cell receptor beta chains from one sample sequenced in a study of blood T cell repertoires in COVID-19. TCRdb's table, derived via immunoSEQ multiplex PCR, lists solely in-frame clones and lacks some. This sample has about 490,000 clones, with 80% to 90% found just once. Sequencing was carried out using peripheral blood. Receptor source: a human donor in a cohort sampled during active COVID-19.

The rearrangement joins TRBV14 to TRBJ1-1; 7 nucleotides agree with TRBD1. Germline assignment: CDR1 SGHDN and CDR2 FVKESK. The junction had 3 bases not matched to a gene; V was cut back by 2 bases and J by 9 bases. The CDR3 consists of 12 residues. Here the CDR3 reads CASSQQDRKAFF. The CDR3 DNA sequence: TGTGCCAGCAGCCAACAGGACAGGAAAGCTTTCTTT.

This sequence joins TRBV30 and TRBJ2-4; D possibly corresponds to TRBD2 (5 bases). Germline CDR1 GTSNPN, CDR2 SVGIG (reference sequence). V gave up 2 bases and J gave up 6 bases, with 20 bases separating them. This CDR3 is 16 amino acids long. CDR3 DNA: TGTGCCTGGAGTTCAACTAGTCGACCAATCTCAAACATTCAGTACTTC. Translating it yields CAWSSTSRPISNIQYF. Complete variable domain (other parts from reference TRBV30 and TRBJ2-4): SQTIHQWPATLVQPVGSPLSLECTVEGTSNPNLYWYRQAAGRGLQLLFYSVGIGQISSEVPQNLSASRPQDRQFILSSKKLLLSDSGFYLCAWSSTSRPISNIQYFGAGTRLSVL.

This sequence joins TRBV6-6 and TRBJ1-2, with 9 bases aligning to TRBD1. The CDR3 runs 13 residues. After removal of 7 bases from V and 7 bases from J, the junction contained 7 bases not matched to a gene. Per germline, CDR1 MNHNY and CDR2 SVGAGI (reference sequence). CDR3 sequence reads: CASTIGQGLGYTF. CDR3 sequence (DNA): TGTGCCAGCACCATTGGACAGGGGCTTGGCTACACCTTC.

The chain carries TRBV12-3 or TRBV12-4 and TRBJ1-2; unclear D gene. This CDR3 has 13 residues. V lost 6 bases, J lost 0 bases, and 8 bases lay in between. CDR3 DNA sequence: TGTGCCAGCAGCTTGGACTCTAACTATGGCTACACCTTC. Encoded protein: CASSLDSNYGYTF.

The rearrangement uses TRBV28 and TRBJ2-1; D is perhaps TRBD2 (6 bases). The CDR3 is made up of 14 amino acids. Per the germline V gene, CDR1 is MDHEN and CDR2 is SYDVKM. Trimming cost V 6 bases and J 9 bases, with 18 bases left between them. The CDR3 sequence: CASSPRVEGGEQFF. Here the CDR3 DNA reads TGTGCCAGCAGCCCAAGGGTGGAGGGCGGTGAGCAGTTCTTC.

This rearrangement joins TRBV6-2 or TRBV6-3 to TRBJ1-1, with D uncertain. The V end was cut by 2 bases, the J end by 1 base, with 20 bases between. This CDR3 is 18 amino acids long. Germline V gene data show CDR1 as MNHEY and CDR2 as SVGEGT. CDR3 DNA sequence: TGTGCCAGCAGTTACCCTAGTATCAGTGCGGGCCGGAACACTGAAGCTTTCTTT. Encoded protein: CASSYPSISAGRNTEAFF.

The V call is TRBV30, the J call TRBJ1-1; 7 positions agree with TRBD1. Germline V lookup: CDR1 GTSNPN, CDR2 SVGIG (reference sequence). V shed 3 bases, J shed 1 base, and the junction held 2 bases outside the gene matches. The CDR3 contains 13 residues. In nucleotides, the CDR3 is TGTGCCTGGAGAAGGACAGGGAACACTGAAGCTTTCTTT. Protein: CAWRRTGNTEAFF.

In its sample, this clone was seen a few times. V usage is TRBV30 and J usage is TRBJ2-1; 9 nucleotides line up with TRBD2. CDR1 is GTSNPN, CDR2 SVGIG, per germline (reference sequence). The CDR3 extends over 13 amino acids. The trim removed 4 bases at V and 8 bases at J, leaving 6 bases unmatched. The CDR3 is CAWTGLAMDEQFF. CDR3 nucleotides: TGTGCCTGGACCGGACTAGCGATGGATGAGCAGTTCTTC.

The V and J genes are TRBV11-2 and TRBJ1-1; no firm D call. The CDR3 is 14 amino acids. Germline V gene lookup returns CDR1 SGHAT and CDR2 FQNNGV. V lost 3 bases and J 10 bases, leaving 18 bases between the germline ends. CDR3 nucleotide sequence: TGTGCCAGCAGCTTGAGTACTGGCGGTTTGGGAGCTTTCTTT. Its protein product is CASSLSTGGLGAFF.

A word on this clone: The germline gene is not matched at one end of the junction; a read error may be the cause. The CDR3 bases are TGTGCCAGCAGCCTAGACACGGCGGTTTTCTATGGCTACACCTTC. Protein product: CASSLDTAVFYGYTF. The chain is built from TRBV11-2 and TRBJ1-2; D is undetermined. Germline-derived CDR1 and CDR2 are SGHAT and FQNNGV. The CDR3 contains 15 residues.

This clone was recorded only once. The chain couples TRBV27 to TRBJ2-7, with D possibly matching TRBD1 (6 bases). The V end was cut by 3 bases, the J end by 4 bases, with 28 bases between. CDR3 length: 19 amino acids. Germline V gives CDR1 MNHEY, CDR2 SMNVEV (reference sequence). CDR3 amino acids: CASSFGDRTVVPQAYEQYF. In nucleotides, the CDR3 is TGTGCCAGCAGTTTCGGTGACAGGACAGTAGTACCCCAAGCTTACGAGCAGTACTTC.

The chain uses TRBV2 and TRBJ2-5; 9 nucleotides agree with TRBD1. The V and J ends lost 6 bases and 12 bases, in that order; junction bases with no gene match: 14. Germline CDR1 is SNHLY and CDR2 is FYNNEI. This CDR3 contains 14 residues. The CDR3 spells CASREDRGLKVEYF. In DNA, the CDR3 is TGTGCCAGCAGGGAGGACAGGGGACTCAAGGTCGAGTACTTC.

The chain carries TRBV6-2 or TRBV6-3 and TRBJ2-7; 7 nucleotides line up with TRBD2. CDR1 MNHEY and CDR2 SVGEGT come from the germline V gene. With V trimmed by 5 bases and J by 3 bases, 7 bases remained unmatched. This CDR3 spans 14 amino acids. For the CDR3, the DNA is TGTGCCAGCAGTGACCCCGGGACTATCTACGAGCAGTACTTC. Protein product: CASSDPGTIYEQYF.